This T cell receptor (beta chain) was sequenced in a study of blood T cell repertoires in COVID-19 (dated by TCRdb to 2020 to 2022). About the full investigation: Samples from collaborators originated in the United States, Italy and Spain and spanned both the acute and convalescent phases of COVID-19. The material from the prospective study consisted of cDNA or gDNA derived from T cells, B-cell-depleted T cells, or PBMCs. Deeply sampled blood TCRbeta repertoires from subjects exposed to, actively infected with, or recovered from COVID-19 were included in the dataset. The repertoires were made available in a free public database intended to serve as a resource for research on the immune response to SARS-CoV-2. The samples were drawn from the first 160 participants of the ongoing ImmuneRACE study and from 950 to 1,500 subjects provided by 6 global collaborators. The sample metadata nearly always contained a de-identified subject ID, COVID-19 status, age in years and sex. Where available, HLA class I and class II types were taken from metadata supplied by the sample provider and were not determined by assay-based typing. Study-level results and caveats: How much clinical and demographic metadata was included differed by source and by participant, and the metadata was provided uncurated.

Whole blood was collected in K2EDTA tubes by collaborating institutions according to the institutions' own protocols. Collaborator samples were shipped for TCRbeta analysis as frozen whole blood, isolated PBMCs, or DNA extracted from either sample type. Details on this clone: Its antigen is currently not known. No much larger clone is present one base from it, and per-base qualities are unavailable.

The immunoSEQ Assay, a bias-controlled multiplex PCR, was used to amplify TCRbeta CDR3 regions from genomic DNA. The published analysis was carried out like this. Within the assay, amplification of reference gene primers was used to estimate how many nucleated cells each sample contained. To quantify the absolute abundance of each unique TCRbeta CDR3 rearrangement, sequence reads were collapsed and filtered. For each sample, productive Simpson clonality was calculated as the square root of Simpson's diversity index across productive rearrangements. This is the immuneACCESS table as TCRdb keeps it, with only in-frame sequences that have V and J called. A part of the clones is gone; compared with another copy, unresolved V genes explain less than half, and the rest is unexplained. The V and J calls and the clone size are those of that table, but D and trimming were determined from the DNA. This sample is represented by tens of thousands of clones; under 85% of them were singletons. The top ten constitute around 12% of the sample.

Material for sequencing was peripheral blood. This receptor was obtained from a human donor in a cohort sampled during active COVID-19.

The CDR3 protein sequence reads: CASSLATRVRSGYTF. In nucleotides, the sequence is TGTGCCAGCAGCTTAGCGACGAGGGTAAGGTCTGGCTACACCTTC. Here the chain combines TRBV7-9 and TRBJ1-2; a confident D gene designation cannot be given. Looking up the germline V gene (reference sequence) yields CDR1 SEHNR and CDR2 FQNEAQ. V sheds 0 bases and J sheds 7 bases, leaving 15 bases between their ends. Measured from the cysteine to the phenylalanine, the CDR3 is 15 residues long. Left in the record is the CDR3 DNA by itself, 45 bases read in frame from the first base. Outside the CDR3, residues come from the reference TRBV7-9 and TRBJ1-2 proteins, so the full variable domain is: DTGVSQNPRHKITKRGQNVTFRCDPISEHNRLYWYRQTLGQGPEFLTYFQNEAQLEKSRLLSDRFSAERPKGSFSTLEIQRTEQGDSAMYLCASSLATRVRSGYTFGSGTRLTVV.